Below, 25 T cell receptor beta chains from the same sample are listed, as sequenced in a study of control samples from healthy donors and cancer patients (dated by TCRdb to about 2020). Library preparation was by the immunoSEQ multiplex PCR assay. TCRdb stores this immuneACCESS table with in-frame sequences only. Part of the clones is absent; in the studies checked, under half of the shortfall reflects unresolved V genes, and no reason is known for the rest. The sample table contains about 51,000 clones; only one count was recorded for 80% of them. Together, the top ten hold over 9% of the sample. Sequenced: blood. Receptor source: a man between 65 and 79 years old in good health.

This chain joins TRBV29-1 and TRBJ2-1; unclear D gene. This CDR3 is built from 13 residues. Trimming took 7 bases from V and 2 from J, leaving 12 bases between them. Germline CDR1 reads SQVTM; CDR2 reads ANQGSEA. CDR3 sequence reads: CSAGEPTYNEQFF. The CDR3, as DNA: TGCAGCGCTGGTGAGCCAACCTACAATGAGCAGTTCTTC.

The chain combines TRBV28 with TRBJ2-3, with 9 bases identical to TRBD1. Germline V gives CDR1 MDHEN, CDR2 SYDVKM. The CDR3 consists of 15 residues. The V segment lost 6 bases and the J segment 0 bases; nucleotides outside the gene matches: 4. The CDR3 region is CASSRGTGSTDTQYF. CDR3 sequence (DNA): TGTGCCAGCAGCCGAGGGACAGGGAGCACAGATACGCAGTATTTT.

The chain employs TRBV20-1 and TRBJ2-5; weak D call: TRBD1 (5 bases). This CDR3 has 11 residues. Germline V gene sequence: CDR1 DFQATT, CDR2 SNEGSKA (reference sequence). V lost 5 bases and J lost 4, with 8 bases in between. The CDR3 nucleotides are TGCAGTGCTCATCAGGGAGAGACCCAGTACTTC. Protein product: CSAHQGETQYF.

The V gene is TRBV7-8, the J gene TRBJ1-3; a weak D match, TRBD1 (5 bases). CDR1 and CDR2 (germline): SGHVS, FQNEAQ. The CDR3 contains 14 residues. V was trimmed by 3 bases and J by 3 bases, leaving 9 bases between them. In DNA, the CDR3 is TGTGCCAGCAGCTTTAGGGGTATTGGAAACACCATATATTTT. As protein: CASSFRGIGNTIYF.

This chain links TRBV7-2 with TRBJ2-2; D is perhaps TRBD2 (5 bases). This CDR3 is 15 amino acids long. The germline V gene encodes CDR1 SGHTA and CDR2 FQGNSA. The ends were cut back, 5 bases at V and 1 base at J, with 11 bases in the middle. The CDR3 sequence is CASSPTRENTGELFF. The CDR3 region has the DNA TGTGCCAGCAGCCCTACGAGGGAGAACACCGGGGAGCTGTTTTTT.

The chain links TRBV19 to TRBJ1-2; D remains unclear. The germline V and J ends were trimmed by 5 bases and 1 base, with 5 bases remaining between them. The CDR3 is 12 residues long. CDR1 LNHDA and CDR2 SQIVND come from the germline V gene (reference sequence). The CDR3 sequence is CASSVGNYGYTF. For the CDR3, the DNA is TGTGCCAGTAGTGTGGGTAACTATGGCTACACCTTC.

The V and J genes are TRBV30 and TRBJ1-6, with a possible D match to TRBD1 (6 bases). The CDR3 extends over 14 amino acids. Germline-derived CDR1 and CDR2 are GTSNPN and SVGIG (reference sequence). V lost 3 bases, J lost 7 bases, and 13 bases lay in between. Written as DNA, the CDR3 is TGTGCCTGGAGGGGGGGCTGGGGCAATTCACCCCTCCACTTT. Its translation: CAWRGGWGNSPLHF.

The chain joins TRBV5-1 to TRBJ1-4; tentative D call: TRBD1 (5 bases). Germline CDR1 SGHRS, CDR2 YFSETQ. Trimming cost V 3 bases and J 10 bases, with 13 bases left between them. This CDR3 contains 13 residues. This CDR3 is CASSSPGGGKLFF. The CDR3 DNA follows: TGCGCCAGCAGCTCACCCGGGGGGGGAAAACTGTTTTTT.

CDR3 coding DNA: TGTGCCAGCACCGTGCTGTACAATCAGCCCCAGCATTTT. Translating gives CASTVLYNQPQHF. V usage is TRBV28 and J usage is TRBJ1-5; no firm D call. V gave up 7 bases and J gave up 3 bases, with 10 bases separating them. Germline V gene sequence: CDR1 MDHEN, CDR2 SYDVKM. This CDR3 has 13 residues.

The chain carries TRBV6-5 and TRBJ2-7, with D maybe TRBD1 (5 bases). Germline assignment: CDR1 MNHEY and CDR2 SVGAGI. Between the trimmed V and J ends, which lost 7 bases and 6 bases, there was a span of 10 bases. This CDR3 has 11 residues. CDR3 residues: CASILQAEQYF. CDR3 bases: TGTGCCAGCATATTACAGGCCGAGCAGTACTTC.

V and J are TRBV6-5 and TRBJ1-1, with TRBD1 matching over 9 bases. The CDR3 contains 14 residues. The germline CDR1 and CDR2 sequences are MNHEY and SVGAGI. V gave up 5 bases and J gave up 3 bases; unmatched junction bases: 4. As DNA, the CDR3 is TGTGCCAGCAGTCTACAGGGGGCGTACACTGAAGCTTTCTTT. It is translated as CASSLQGAYTEAFF.

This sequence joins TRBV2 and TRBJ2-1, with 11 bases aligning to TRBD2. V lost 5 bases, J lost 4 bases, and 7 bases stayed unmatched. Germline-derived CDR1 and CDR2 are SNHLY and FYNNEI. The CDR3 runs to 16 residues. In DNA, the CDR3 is TGTGCCAGCAGTTATCGACTAGCGGGACAATACAATGAGCAGTTCTTC. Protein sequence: CASSYRLAGQYNEQFF.

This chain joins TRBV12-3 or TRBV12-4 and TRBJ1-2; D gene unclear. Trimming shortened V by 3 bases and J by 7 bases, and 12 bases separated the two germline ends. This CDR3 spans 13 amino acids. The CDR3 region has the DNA TGTGCCAGCAGTTTTTTGGAGGGTGGTGGCTACACCTTC. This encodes CASSFLEGGGYTF.

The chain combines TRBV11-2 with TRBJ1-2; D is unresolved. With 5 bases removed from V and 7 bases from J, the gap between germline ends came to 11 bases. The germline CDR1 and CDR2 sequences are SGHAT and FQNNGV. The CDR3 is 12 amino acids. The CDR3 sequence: CASSLNHGGYTF. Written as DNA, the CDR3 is TGTGCCAGCAGCCTAAACCATGGTGGCTACACCTTC. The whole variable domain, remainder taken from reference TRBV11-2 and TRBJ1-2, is EAGVAQSPRYKIIEKRQSVAFWCNPISGHATLYWYQQILGQGPKLLIQFQNNGVVDDSQLPKDRFSAERLKGVDSTLKIQPAKLEDSAVYLCASSLNHGGYTFGSGTRLTVV.

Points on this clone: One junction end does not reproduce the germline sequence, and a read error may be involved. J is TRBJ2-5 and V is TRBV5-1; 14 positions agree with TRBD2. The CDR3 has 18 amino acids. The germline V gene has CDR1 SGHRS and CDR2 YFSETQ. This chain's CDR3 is CASSTGLAGDGIREAQYF. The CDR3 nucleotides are TGCGCCAGCAGCACGGGACTAGCGGGGGATGGTATAAGAGAGGCCCAGTACTTC.

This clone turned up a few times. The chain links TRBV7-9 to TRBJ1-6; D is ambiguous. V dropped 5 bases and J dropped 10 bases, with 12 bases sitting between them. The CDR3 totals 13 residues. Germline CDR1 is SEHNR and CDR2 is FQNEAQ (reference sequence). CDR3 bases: TGTGCCAGCAGCCTATTCCTCCGGTCACCCCTCCACTTT. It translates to CASSLFLRSPLHF. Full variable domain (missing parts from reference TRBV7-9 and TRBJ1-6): DTGVSQNPRHKITKRGQNVTFRCDPISEHNRLYWYRQTLGQGPEFLTYFQNEAQLEKSRLLSDRFSAERPKGSFSTLEIQRTEQGDSAMYLCASSLFLRSPLHFGNGTRLTVT.

The CDR3 DNA reads as TGTGCCAGCAGCCGAACCACAGGGGGTAGCGGTGAGCAGTTCTTC. Amino acid sequence: CASSRTTGGSGEQFF. This chain connects TRBV11-1 to TRBJ2-1; 8 bases agree with TRBD1. CDR3 length: 15 amino acids. V lost 5 bases to trimming and J lost 9 bases; unmatched junction nucleotides: 12. Germline-derived CDR1 and CDR2 are SGHAT and FQDESV (reference sequence).

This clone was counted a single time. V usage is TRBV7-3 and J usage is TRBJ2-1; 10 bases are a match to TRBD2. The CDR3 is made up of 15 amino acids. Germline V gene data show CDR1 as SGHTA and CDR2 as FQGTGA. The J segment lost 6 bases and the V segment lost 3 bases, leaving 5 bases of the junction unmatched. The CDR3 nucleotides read TGTGCCAGCAGCTTCGGTAGCGGGAGGAGCAATGAGCAGTTCTTC. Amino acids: CASSFGSGRSNEQFF.

The CDR3 is CASSLGRTNEKLFF. As DNA, the CDR3 is TGCGCCAGCAGCCTCGGAAGAACTAATGAAAAACTGTTTTTT. The chain employs TRBV5-1 and TRBJ1-4; D call uncertain. Trimming pared 4 bases from V and 1 base from J, leaving 8 bases between. Per germline, CDR1 SGHRS and CDR2 YFSETQ. The CDR3 contains 14 residues.

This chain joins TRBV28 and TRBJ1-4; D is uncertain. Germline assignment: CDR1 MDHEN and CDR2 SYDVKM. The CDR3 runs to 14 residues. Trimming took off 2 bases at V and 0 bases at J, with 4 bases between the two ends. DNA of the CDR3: TGTGCCAGCAGTTTACGGACAACTAATGAAAAACTGTTTTTT. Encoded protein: CASSLRTTNEKLFF.

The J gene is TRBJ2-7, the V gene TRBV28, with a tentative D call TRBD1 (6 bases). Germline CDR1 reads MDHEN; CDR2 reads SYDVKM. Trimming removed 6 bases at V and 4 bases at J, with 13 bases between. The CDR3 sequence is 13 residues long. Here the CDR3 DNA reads TGTGCCAGCAGGAGGGGGACGGGGTACGAGCAGTACTTC. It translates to CASRRGTGYEQYF.

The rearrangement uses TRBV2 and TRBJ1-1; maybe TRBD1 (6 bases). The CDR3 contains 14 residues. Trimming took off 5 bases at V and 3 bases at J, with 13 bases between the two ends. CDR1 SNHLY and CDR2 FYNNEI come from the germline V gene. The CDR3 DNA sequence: TGTGCCAGCAGTCGCGAGGGGGGGGACACTGAAGCTTTCTTT. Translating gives CASSREGGDTEAFF.

In DNA form, the CDR3 reads TGTGCCAGCATGAATTGGGCTAACTACGAGCAGTACTTC. Protein: CASMNWANYEQYF. The chain carries TRBV7-2 and TRBJ2-7; D unresolved. CDR3 size: 13 residues. From germline, CDR1 is SGHTA and CDR2 FQGNSA. Deletions cut 7 bases from V and 3 bases from J, with 13 bases between.

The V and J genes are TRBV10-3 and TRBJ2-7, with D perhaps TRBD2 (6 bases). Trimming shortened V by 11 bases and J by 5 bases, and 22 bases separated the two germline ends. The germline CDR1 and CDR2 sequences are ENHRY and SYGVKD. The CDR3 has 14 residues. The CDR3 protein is CAARSTGDANEQYF. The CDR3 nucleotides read TGTGCCGCCCGGTCTACGGGAGATGCCAACGAGCAGTACTTC.

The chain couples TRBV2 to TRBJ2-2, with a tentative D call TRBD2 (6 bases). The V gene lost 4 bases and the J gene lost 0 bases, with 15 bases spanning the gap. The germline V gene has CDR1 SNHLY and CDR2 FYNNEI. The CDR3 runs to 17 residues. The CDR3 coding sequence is TGTGCCAGCAGTGTGGTGCGGGGCGTAGCGAACACCGGGGAGCTGTTTTTT. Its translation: CASSVVRGVANTGELFF. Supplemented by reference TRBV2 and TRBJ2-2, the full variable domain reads EPEVTQTPSHQVTQMGQEVILRCVPISNHLYFYWYRQILGQKVEFLVSFYNNEISEKSEIFDDQFSVERPDGSNFTLKIRSTKLEDSAMYFCASSVVRGVANTGELFFGEGSRLTVL.